Below, 20 T cell receptor beta chains from the same sample are listed, as sequenced in a study of OX40 agonist ivuxolimab in advanced cancers. Using immunoSEQ multiplex PCR, the repertoire was profiled, and TCRdb retains in-frame clones only, with some absent. This table holds about 25,000 clones, around 79% found once. Sequenced here: CD4+ or CD8+ T cells sorted from blood, sampled in a trial of the OX40 agonist ivuxolimab. Every receptor here comes from an adult with an advanced solid tumor such as melanoma, head and neck, liver or kidney cancer.

This chain links TRBV6-5 with TRBJ1-1; D unclear. The CDR3 sequence is 13 residues long. Germline V gene lookup returns CDR1 MNHEY and CDR2 SVGAGI. The V and J ends lost 2 bases and 4 bases respectively, with 8 bases between them. The CDR3 DNA reads TGTGCCAGCAGTTACGGGTCCCTCACTGAAGCTTTCTTT. Amino acid sequence: CASSYGSLTEAFF.

In DNA, the CDR3 is TGTGCCAGCAGCCCAGGAGGGGTTGGCTATGGCTACACCTTC. It specifies CASSPGGVGYGYTF. The chain recombines TRBV7-6 with TRBJ1-2; TRBD1 is a possible D gene (5 bases). The CDR3 runs 14 residues. Trimming took off 5 bases at V and 4 bases at J, with 14 bases between the two ends. Germline-derived CDR1 and CDR2 are SGHVS and FNYEAQ.

The table lists this clone with a count of one. The rearrangement links TRBV7-8 to TRBJ2-3, with D perhaps TRBD2 (5 bases). This CDR3 region has 15 residues. Trimming pared 2 bases from V and 4 bases from J, leaving 13 bases between. The germline V gene encodes CDR1 SGHVS and CDR2 FQNEAQ. The CDR3 loop is CASSLSLASADTQYF. The CDR3 bases are TGTGCCAGCAGCTTAAGCCTAGCATCCGCAGATACGCAGTATTTT.

CDR3 in amino acids: CASSSWGKGSNQPQHF. The CDR3 DNA reads TGTGCCAGCAGTTCCTGGGGAAAGGGAAGCAATCAGCCCCAGCATTTT. The chain joins TRBV27 to TRBJ1-5, with no clear D. In germline, CDR1 is MNHEY, CDR2 SMNVEV (reference sequence). Trimming took 4 bases from V and 1 from J, leaving 14 bases between them. CDR3 size: 16 residues.

The genes are TRBV5-1 and TRBJ1-2; D unresolved. Germline-derived CDR1 and CDR2 are SGHRS and YFSETQ. This CDR3 has 15 amino acids. The germline V and J ends were trimmed by 5 bases and 1 base, with 15 bases remaining between them. The DNA for the CDR3 is TGCGCCAGCAGTCAAACGGGTGGAGGTAACTATGGCTACACCTTC. Its translation is CASSQTGGGNYGYTF.

This chain joins TRBV5-5 and TRBJ2-5; possible D gene TRBD2, 5 bases. Germline V CDR1 and CDR2: SGHKS, YYEKEE (reference sequence). The CDR3 is made up of 17 amino acids. V gave up 0 bases and J gave up 3 bases, with 18 bases separating them. CDR3 bases: TGTGCCAGCAGCTTGGGGCCTCCCAGAGGGTATAAAGAGACCCAGTACTTC. Amino acids: CASSLGPPRGYKETQYF. Supplemented by reference TRBV5-5 and TRBJ2-5, the full variable domain reads DAGVTQSPTHLIKTRGQQVTLRCSPISGHKSVSWYQQVLGQGPQFIFQYYEKEERGRGNFPDRFSARQFPNYSSELNVNALLLGDSALYLCASSLGPPRGYKETQYFGPGTRLLVL.

The chain has TRBV10-3 and TRBJ2-2, with 10 nucleotides matching TRBD1. Unmatched junction bases numbered 6, after V lost 6 bases and J lost 5 bases. The CDR3 totals 15 residues. The V gene's germline CDR1 is ENHRY and CDR2 SYGVKD. CDR3 nucleotides: TGTGCCATCAGGATGGACAGGGGGAATACCGGGGAGCTGTTTTTT. The encoded protein is CAIRMDRGNTGELFF.

There are many counts of this clone. This chain joins TRBV7-6 and TRBJ1-2; perhaps TRBD1 as D (5 bases). V was shortened by 1 base and J by 5 bases, with 11 bases between the two germline ends. Germline CDR1 is SGHVS and CDR2 is FNYEAQ. There are 14 residues in the CDR3. CDR3 coding DNA: TGTGCCAGCAGCTTAGATCAGGGCGATTATGGCTACACCTTC. This translates into CASSLDQGDYGYTF.

This clone was seen a single time. This rearrangement joins TRBV14 to TRBJ2-3; 9 bases align to TRBD2. The CDR3 totals 16 residues. J gave up 4 bases and V 0 bases, and 5 bases lay outside the gene matches. The germline V gene has CDR1 SGHDN and CDR2 FVKESK. The CDR3 is CASSQDGAGGPDTQYF. CDR3 sequence (DNA): TGTGCCAGCAGCCAAGACGGCGCGGGGGGGCCAGATACGCAGTATTTT.

The rearrangement links TRBV7-9 to TRBJ2-5; 8 nucleotides match TRBD1. This CDR3 has 15 amino acids. Germline V CDR1 and CDR2: SEHNR, FQNEAQ (reference sequence). The junction had 9 bases not matched to a gene; V was cut back by 6 bases and J by 3 bases. CDR3 sequence reads: CASRPTGDEEETQYF. In DNA, the CDR3 is TGTGCCAGCAGACCGACAGGGGATGAGGAAGAGACCCAGTACTTC.

The chain links TRBV28 to TRBJ2-5; possible D gene TRBD2, 5 bases. Germline values: CDR1 MDHEN, CDR2 SYDVKM. Trimming took 5 bases from V and 5 from J, leaving 15 bases between them. This CDR3 has 14 residues. CDR3 sequence (DNA): TGTGCCAGCAGTCTCAACCGGAGGCCCGAGACCCAGTACTTC. Protein product: CASSLNRRPETQYF.

The sample holds a few counts of this clone. This rearrangement joins TRBV5-1 to TRBJ2-7, with 7 bases identical to TRBD2. The germline gives CDR1 SGHRS, CDR2 YFSETQ. V shed 3 bases, J shed 4 bases, and the junction held 13 bases outside the gene matches. This CDR3 region has 16 residues. For the CDR3, the DNA is TGCGCCAGCAGCTGGGGAGGGCGGGGAGCTCGGTACGAGCAGTACTTC. Protein product: CASSWGGRGARYEQYF.

The chain has TRBV5-1 and TRBJ2-1; D might be TRBD2 (6 bases). With 0 bases removed from V and 1 base from J, the gap between germline ends came to 8 bases. Germline V lookup: CDR1 SGHRS, CDR2 YFSETQ. CDR3 size: 15 residues. Here the CDR3 DNA reads TGCGCCAGCAGCTTGGGACTAGAGTCCTACAATGAGCAGTTCTTC. Protein product: CASSLGLESYNEQFF.

A single count supports this clone. This chain connects TRBV5-8 to TRBJ2-3; D gene uncertain. Per the germline V gene, CDR1 is SGHTS and CDR2 is YDEGEE. V was clipped by 3 bases and J by 4 bases, with 15 bases between them. The CDR3 has 15 residues. This CDR3 reads CASSSPGRLADTQYF. DNA for the CDR3: TGTGCCAGCAGCTCCCCGGGCCGACTTGCAGATACGCAGTATTTT.

This clone was picked up one time. The CDR3 loop reads CASRGTGPNTEAFF. The CDR3 DNA follows: TGTGCCAGCAGGGGGACAGGGCCGAACACTGAAGCTTTCTTT. The chain is built from TRBV9 and TRBJ1-1; TRBD1 matches at 9 bases. Germline V gene lookup returns CDR1 SGDLS and CDR2 YYNGEE. This CDR3 comprises 14 residues. V shed 5 bases and J 1 base; nucleotides not matched to a gene: 3.

This clone has a handful of counts. The rearrangement links TRBV7-9 to TRBJ2-7; 8 positions match TRBD1. The CDR3 spans 15 residues. V was pared by 4 bases and J by 3 bases, with 8 bases of the junction left unmatched. CDR1 and CDR2 from the germline V gene are SEHNR and FQNEAQ (reference sequence). The CDR3 region is CASSSSGGRDYEQYF. CDR3 sequence (DNA): TGTGCCAGCAGCTCCTCAGGGGGCCGAGACTACGAGCAGTACTTC.

The chain recombines TRBV11-2 with TRBJ2-3; the D call may be TRBD1 or TRBD2 (5 bases each). CDR1 and CDR2 (germline): SGHAT, FQNNGV. V was pared by 5 bases and J by 6 bases, with 18 bases between. This CDR3 has 15 amino acids. CDR3 in DNA: TGTGCCAGCAGCGCGCTAGCTAGGGGAAGGGATACGCAGTATTTT. Amino acid sequence: CASSALARGRDTQYF.

This rearrangement joins TRBV14 to TRBJ1-1; possibly TRBD1 for D (5 bases). This CDR3 comprises 13 residues. In germline, CDR1 is SGHDN, CDR2 FVKESK. V was pared by 4 bases and J by 4 bases, with 10 bases between. The CDR3 DNA reads as TGTGCCAGCAGCCTAGGGGTGGCCACTGAAGCTTTCTTT. Its translation: CASSLGVATEAFF.

This clone turned up a few times. The chain carries TRBV5-1 and TRBJ2-7; D tentatively fits TRBD1 or TRBD2 (5 bases each). The germline CDR1 and CDR2 sequences are SGHRS and YFSETQ. The CDR3 consists of 16 residues. With 3 bases removed from V and 2 bases from J, the gap between germline ends came to 18 bases. The CDR3 reads CASSWGSGFSAYEQYF. CDR3 DNA sequence: TGCGCCAGCAGCTGGGGCTCGGGGTTTAGCGCCTACGAGCAGTACTTC.

The CDR3 reads CASSGQGRNTEAFF. The CDR3, as DNA: TGTGCCAGCAGCGGACAGGGTAGGAACACTGAAGCTTTCTTT. The chain is built from TRBV9 and TRBJ1-1, with 7 bases fitting TRBD1. The V segment lost 3 bases and the J segment 1 base; nucleotides outside the gene matches: 3. The CDR3 covers 14 residues. Germline CDR1 and CDR2: SGDLS and YYNGEE.